Sequencing of this T cell receptor (beta chain) was carried out in a study of blood T cell repertoires in COVID-19. Overall study context: The analysed material was cDNA or gDNA that came from T cells, B-cell-depleted T cells, or PBMCs.

As originally analysed: Quantification of nucleated cells was approximated via reference gene primer amplification. Some clones are missing from TCRdb's copy, which holds only in-frame ones; the method was immunoSEQ multiplex PCR. From that table come the V and J calls and clone size; the DNA was used to work out D and trimming. Of 100,000 to 150,000 clones listed, roughly three quarters were seen once; the top ten hold around a third. The V gene's germline CDR1 is MRHNA and CDR2 SNTAGT. V lost 8 bases and J 8 bases, leaving 10 bases between the germline ends. The CDR3 is 11 residues long. This clone has a single count.

The clonotype was recovered from a man aged 35-49 years with active or convalescent COVID-19. The specimen was peripheral blood. The gene calls are TRBV6-4 and TRBJ2-1; no firm D call. CDR3 amino acids: CASREGDEQFF. The CDR3 bases are TGTGCCAGCCGCGAAGGAGATGAGCAGTTCTTC.